Shown below are 3 T cell receptor beta chains from a single sample sequenced in a study of siplizumab effects on memory and regulatory T cells. Only in-frame clones appear in the TCRdb table, and some are missing; sequencing was by immunoSEQ multiplex PCR. The table shows around 100,000 clones, with approximately 94% occurring only once. Source material: non-Treg CD4+ T cells sorted from blood. These receptors originate from a human donor in good health.

Only one count was recorded for this clone. The gene calls are TRBV7-9 and TRBJ2-6; possible D gene TRBD2, 6 bases. CDR1 is SEHNR and CDR2 is FQNEAQ in the germline V gene (reference sequence). CDR3 length: 17 amino acids. Trimming cost V 1 base and J 2 bases, with 12 bases left between them. CDR3 residues: CASSLGRDHTGANVLTF. In nucleotides, the CDR3 is TGTGCCAGCAGCTTAGGGAGGGATCATACTGGGGCCAACGTCCTGACTTTC.

The V gene is TRBV7-9, the J gene TRBJ2-2; the match to TRBD2 covers 10 bases. The CDR3 sequence is 19 residues long. After removal of 5 bases from V and 0 bases from J, the junction contained 12 bases not matched to a gene. From germline, CDR1 is SEHNR and CDR2 FQNEAQ (reference sequence). The CDR3 sequence: CASSPGTSAQFANTGELFF. CDR3 nucleotide sequence: TGTGCCAGCAGCCCCGGGACTAGCGCCCAGTTCGCGAACACCGGGGAGCTGTTTTTT.

This rearrangement joins TRBV5-4 to TRBJ2-6, with 10 bases identical to TRBD1. The germline CDR1 and CDR2 sequences are SGHNT and YYREEE (reference sequence). J lost 2 bases, V lost 3 bases, and 5 bases had no gene match. CDR3 length: 17 residues. The CDR3 DNA is TGTGCCAGCAGCTCGAGACAGGGGGCCCCTGGGGCCAACGTCCTGACTTTC. Translated, it gives CASSSRQGAPGANVLTF.